The sample holds many counts of the clone carrying this T cell receptor (beta chain). Antigen: not known. Full-length variable regions came from constant-region reverse primers plus semi-nested Nested Universal Primer A PCR. From the 5' RACE reads, TCRdb called clonotypes with MiXCR, one entry per CDR3 protein. This table holds approximately 29,000 distinct CDR3 sequences, under 30% found once. Per germline, CDR1 SGHRS and CDR2 YFSETQ. The junction had 6 bases not matched to a gene; V was cut back by 3 bases and J by 1 base. The CDR3 consists of 16 residues. Study outcomes and limitations: Tumor Treg TCRs overlapped most with tumor naive CD4+ cells. Whole repertoires were not studied in the larger cohort, only one V-J beta rearrangement. Tumor memory CD4+ T cell TCR gene usage clustered with blood and lymph node memory CD4+ cells and lymph node naive CD4+ cells.

This chain connects TRBV5-1 to TRBJ2-1, with 8 nucleotides matching TRBD1. Sequencing was carried out using naive CD4+ T cells sorted from a lymph node. Subset reported: naive CD4+ T cells, CD4+CD45RA+CD25-. The sequence came from a female donor with breast cancer. The CDR3 spells CASSYTGGRSYNEQFF. CDR3 coding DNA: TGCGCCAGCAGCTACACAGGGGGACGTTCCTACAATGAGCAGTTCTTC.